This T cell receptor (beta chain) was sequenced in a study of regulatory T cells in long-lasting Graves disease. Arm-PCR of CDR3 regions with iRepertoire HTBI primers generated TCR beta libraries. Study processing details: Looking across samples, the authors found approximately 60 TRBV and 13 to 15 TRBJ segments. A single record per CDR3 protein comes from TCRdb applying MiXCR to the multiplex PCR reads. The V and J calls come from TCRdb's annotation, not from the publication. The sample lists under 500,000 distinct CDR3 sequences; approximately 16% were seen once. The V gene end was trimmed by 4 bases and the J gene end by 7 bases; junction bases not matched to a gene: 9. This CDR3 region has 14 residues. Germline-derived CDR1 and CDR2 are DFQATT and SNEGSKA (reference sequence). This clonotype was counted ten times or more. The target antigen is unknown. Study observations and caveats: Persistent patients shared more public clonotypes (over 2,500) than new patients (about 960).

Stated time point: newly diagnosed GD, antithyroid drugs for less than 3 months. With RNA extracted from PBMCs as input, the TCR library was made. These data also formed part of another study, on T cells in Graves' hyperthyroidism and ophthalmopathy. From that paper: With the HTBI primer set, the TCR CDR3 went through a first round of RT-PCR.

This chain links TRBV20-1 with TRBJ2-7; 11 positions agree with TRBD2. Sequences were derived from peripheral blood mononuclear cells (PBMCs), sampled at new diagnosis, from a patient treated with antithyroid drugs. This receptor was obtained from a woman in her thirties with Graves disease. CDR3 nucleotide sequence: TGCAGTGCTACACTAGCGGGAGTTATCCGTGAGCAGTACTTC. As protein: CSATLAGVIREQYF.